This TCR beta chain was profiled in a study of blood T cell repertoires in COVID-19. At the level of the study: The samples span acute and convalescent COVID-19 from the United States, Italy and Spain. Sources were T cells, B-cell-depleted T cells, or PBMCs; the material itself was cDNA or gDNA.

The germline V gene encodes CDR1 SGHRS and CDR2 YFSETQ. The V segment lost 1 base and the J segment 9 bases; nucleotides outside the gene matches: 2. The CDR3 has 14 residues. How the authors handled the data: Amplification of reference gene primers was used by the study to estimate nucleated cell counts. Data came from immunoSEQ multiplex PCR; TCRdb stores just in-frame clones and leaves some out. V and J calls and clone size come straight from that table; D and trimming were deduced from the DNA. The sample records roughly 220,000 clones, roughly 84% being singletons. The genes are TRBV5-1 and TRBJ1-6; TRBD1 agrees at 9 bases. The clonotype comes from a young man with active or convalescent COVID-19. The specimen was peripheral blood. CDR3 DNA: TGCGCCAGCAGCTTGCTGGACAGGGGTTCACCCCTCCACTTT. Protein product: CASSLLDRGSPLHF.